Here is one T cell receptor (beta chain) with its context. Antigen: not known. CDR3 size: 13 residues. V trimming: 5 bases; J trimming: 7 bases; junction bases outside the gene matches: 5. Germline loops: CDR1 MNHEY, CDR2 SVGEGT. The sample originates from a study of Ad26.COV2.S vaccination and SARS-CoV-2 variants. The overall study: Donor was assigned to the Ad26.COV2.S arm of trial COV1001. The study gave Ad26.COV2.S intramuscularly, once or twice 56 days apart.

Sequencing was performed with immunoSEQ multiplex PCR; in TCRdb, only in-frame clones are kept and a portion is missing. The sample contains hundreds of thousands of clones, 75% to 95% of which appear only once. General study findings and limits: Spike-specific TCR breadth ran higher among vaccine recipients than placebo recipients.

The treatment was: approximately 18 received Ad26.COV2.S at low or high dose, single or two shots; roughly five received placebo; per-sample allocation not given. Sampling was done on day 63 after the first vaccine or placebo injection. Ad26.COV2.S expressed prefusion-stabilized spike from the original Wuhan strain. Source: peripheral blood, taken in a trial of Ad26.COV2.S vaccine versus placebo. This receptor was obtained from a person between 18 and 65 years old who received the Ad26.COV2.S COVID-19 vaccine or a placebo. This chain links TRBV6-2 or TRBV6-3 with TRBJ2-5, with TRBD1 matching over 9 bases. The CDR3 nucleotides read TGTGCCAGCAGTCCGGGACAGGGATGGACCCAGTACTTC. Translation gives CASSPGQGWTQYF.